This T cell receptor beta chain was identified in a study of shared clonotypes between healthy human individuals. Study-level information: Three CD4 naive, three CD4 memory, two CD8 naive and one CD8 memory plate were used per donor.

Only in-frame clones appear in the TCRdb table, and some are missing; sequencing was by immunoSEQ multiplex PCR. The sample has about 110,000 clones, roughly 70% seen once. Note on this clone: No antigen is known for it.

The study, taken as a whole, reports: Memory subsets generally showed lower estimated richness than naive subsets.

CCR7-negative CD45RA+ TemRA cells were combined with CD45RO+ cells to form CD8 memory. The CDR3 contains 15 residues. In germline, CDR1 is SNHLY, CDR2 FYNNEI. Trimming left V 7 bases short and J 0 bases short, with 16 bases between. This TCR derives from a woman between 25 and 40 years old in good health. V usage is TRBV2 and J usage is TRBJ2-7, with D uncertain. Material for sequencing was memory CD8+ T cells sorted from blood. As for subset: CD45RO+ cells pooled with CCR7-negative TemRA cells. The CDR3 loop is CASTVAQFFSYEQYF. The CDR3 region has the DNA TGTGCCAGCACTGTGGCCCAGTTTTTCTCCTACGAGCAGTACTTC.